This T cell receptor beta chain is from a study of vaccination effects on CD4 cells after COVID-19. Cultured cells yielded isolated CD4+ T cells after 10 days. Testing of the vaccine recipients showed negative nucleocapsid antibodies and no prior SARS-CoV-2 infection. On days 3 and 7, fresh IL-2 medium replaced half the medium. Clones were sequenced by immunoSEQ multiplex PCR, and TCRdb holds only the in-frame ones, with some missing. Found here are about 76,000 clones, roughly three quarters of them singletons; the top ten hold under 2.5%. With regard to this clone: Antigen unknown.

The germline V gene has CDR1 KGHDR and CDR2 SFDVKD. There are 15 residues in the CDR3. V was pared by 10 bases and J by 1 base, with 8 bases of the junction left unmatched. This chain connects TRBV24-1 to TRBJ2-5, with TRBD2 matching over 10 bases. The receptor was derived from a human donor who received a COVID-19 vaccine. The input for sequencing was CD4+ T cells from PBMCs cultured without peptide, taken before COVID-19 vaccination. CDR3 region: CATASTSGTQETQYF. The DNA for the CDR3 is TGTGCCACTGCGTCCACTAGCGGGACCCAAGAGACCCAGTACTTC.